What follows are 27 T cell receptor beta chains derived from one specimen sequenced in a study of blood T cell repertoires in COVID-19. Libraries were prepared by immunoSEQ multiplex PCR; TCRdb keeps only in-frame clonotypes and omits some of them. The data contain some 70,000 clones, about 86% of them singletons. Source material: peripheral blood. All receptors derive from a woman aged 55-69 years with acute or convalescent COVID-19.

The chain combines TRBV5-8 with TRBJ1-2; TRBD1 aligns across 8 bases. Unmatched junction bases numbered 5, after V lost 0 bases and J lost 7 bases. CDR3 size: 14 residues. The germline V gene has CDR1 SGHTS and CDR2 YDEGEE. CDR3 protein: CASSLGRQGIGYTF. In DNA form, the CDR3 reads TGTGCCAGCAGCTTGGGGCGACAGGGGATTGGCTACACCTTC.

The chain has TRBV5-6 and TRBJ2-7; TRBD2 might be the D (6 bases). CDR1 is SGHDT, CDR2 YYEEEE, per germline. V gave up 2 bases and J gave up 6 bases, with 18 bases separating them. CDR3 size: 15 residues. The CDR3 here is CASSLRSGVGGEQYF. CDR3 coding DNA: TGTGCCAGCAGCTTACGGTCGGGGGTTGGTGGCGAGCAGTACTTC.

The rearrangement joins TRBV5-1 to TRBJ2-2, with 7 bases lining up with TRBD1. The trim removed 4 bases at V and 2 bases at J, leaving 5 bases unmatched. CDR3 length equals 15 residues. Germline V gene sequence: CDR1 SGHRS, CDR2 YFSETQ. CDR3 protein: CASSPRQGNTGELFF. The CDR3 region has the DNA TGCGCCAGCAGCCCAAGACAGGGCAACACCGGGGAGCTGTTTTTT.

This rearrangement joins TRBV29-1 to TRBJ1-2, with 9 bases that match TRBD1. The junction had 5 bases not matched to a gene; V was cut back by 6 bases and J by 0 bases. CDR3 length: 14 residues. Germline CDR1 and CDR2: SQVTM and ANQGSEA. The CDR3 here is CSVEGQGSNYGYTF. CDR3 bases: TGCAGCGTCGAGGGACAGGGCTCTAACTATGGCTACACCTTC.

The J gene is TRBJ2-3, the V gene TRBV21-1; TRBD2 was called by the table and not checked on the DNA. TRBV21-1 is a pseudogene locus. The CDR3 runs 17 residues. The CDR3 loop reads CASCEPLTRLSTDTQYF. The CDR3 DNA is TGTGCCAGCTGCGAGCCATTGACCAGACTTAGCACAGATACGCAGTATTTT.

This chain uses TRBV25-1 with TRBJ2-3, with 9 bases matching TRBD2. CDR3 length: 16 residues. The germline V gene encodes CDR1 MGHDK and CDR2 SYGVNS. V shed 1 base, J shed 4 bases, and the junction held 6 bases outside the gene matches. The CDR3 sequence is CASSEWRGGSADTQYF. For the CDR3, the DNA is TGTGCCAGCAGTGAATGGCGGGGGGGGAGTGCAGATACGCAGTATTTT.

This clone appeared once. The chain employs TRBV7-2 and TRBJ2-7, with 11 bases aligning to TRBD1. The CDR3 loop spans 14 amino acids. From germline, CDR1 is SGHTA and CDR2 FQGNSA. V shed 6 bases and J 4 bases; nucleotides not matched to a gene: 5. CDR3 sequence: CASSPGQGVYEQYF. The CDR3 DNA sequence: TGTGCCAGCAGTCCGGGACAGGGGGTATACGAGCAGTACTTC.

The V call is TRBV5-6, the J call TRBJ2-2, with 9 nucleotides matching TRBD1. The J segment lost 4 bases and the V segment lost 5 bases, leaving 6 bases of the junction unmatched. Germline-derived CDR1 and CDR2 are SGHDT and YYEEEE. This CDR3 region has 15 residues. The CDR3 DNA reads TGTGCCAGCAGAGGGACAGGGAGAGTCACCGGGGAGCTGTTTTTT. Its protein is CASRGTGRVTGELFF.

The chain combines TRBV5-8 with TRBJ2-3; the D is unclear. The CDR3 contains 15 residues. The V and J ends lost 0 bases and 0 bases respectively, with 8 bases between them. The germline V gene encodes CDR1 SGHTS and CDR2 YDEGEE. The CDR3 here is CASSLEARSTDTQYF. The CDR3 DNA is TGTGCCAGCAGCTTGGAGGCGAGGAGCACAGATACGCAGTATTTT. Filled out from reference TRBV5-8 and TRBJ2-3, the complete variable domain reads EAGVTQSPTHLIKTRGQQATLRCSPISGHTSVYWYQQALGLGLQFLLWYDEGEERNRGNFPPRFSGRQFPNYSSELNVNALELEDSALYLCASSLEARSTDTQYFGPGTRLTVL.

CDR3 sequence (DNA): TGTGCCAGCAGCTCGGACAGGGTAGCCTCACCCCTCCACTTT. It specifies CASSSDRVASPLHF. The chain is built from TRBV7-2 and TRBJ1-6; 8 bases are a match to TRBD1. The CDR3 contains 14 residues. V dropped 4 bases and J dropped 10; count of bases not matched to a gene: 6. The germline V gene has CDR1 SGHTA and CDR2 FQGNSA. Complete variable domain (other parts from reference TRBV7-2 and TRBJ1-6): GAGVSQSPSNKVTEKGKDVELRCDPISGHTALYWYRQSLGQGLEFLIYFQGNSAPDKSGLPSDRFSAERTGGSVSTLTIQRTQQEDSAVYLCASSSDRVASPLHFGNGTRLTVT.

The rearrangement joins TRBV18 to TRBJ1-2; D remains unclear. Trimming cost V 3 bases and J 3 bases, with 17 bases left between them. The V gene's germline CDR1 is KGHSH and CDR2 LQKENI. The CDR3 runs 16 residues. CDR3 sequence (DNA): TGTGCCAGCTCACCGTCTCGTGGCGGCATATACTATGGCTACACCTTC. It specifies CASSPSRGGIYYGYTF.

CDR3 region: CASSQGLSGLAGGNNEQFF. Here the CDR3 DNA reads TGTGCCAGCAGCCAAGGGCTCTCAGGACTAGCGGGAGGCAACAATGAGCAGTTCTTC. V usage is TRBV14 and J usage is TRBJ2-1, with 14 bases lining up with TRBD2. The CDR3 is 19 residues long. Trimming at V came to 1 base and at J to 5 bases, leaving 10 bases not matched to a gene. CDR1 is SGHDN, CDR2 FVKESK, per germline.

For this clone: Other DNA sequences from this sample encode an identical CDR3 as well. In nucleotides, the CDR3 is TGTGCCACCAGCAGAGGGGGCAGCAATCAGCCCCAGCATTTT. Amino acids: CATSRGGSNQPQHF. The chain uses TRBV15 and TRBJ1-5; possibly TRBD1 for D (5 bases). Trimming removed 1 base from V and 1 base from J, with 5 bases in between. The CDR3 extends over 14 amino acids. Germline CDR1 and CDR2: LNHNV and YYDKDF (reference sequence).

V usage is TRBV7-9 and J usage is TRBJ1-4; tentatively, D is TRBD1 (6 bases). The germline V gene encodes CDR1 SEHNR and CDR2 FQNEAQ (reference sequence). The CDR3 spans 17 residues. V lost 5 bases to trimming and J lost 0 bases, with 16 bases between them. For the CDR3, the DNA is TGTGCCAGCAGCCCGACAGGTCTAGGGACAACTAATGAAAAACTGTTTTTT. Translating gives CASSPTGLGTTNEKLFF.

The chain couples TRBV7-3 to TRBJ1-3; 7 positions match TRBD1. Germline V CDR1 and CDR2: SGHTA, FQGTGA. V lost 5 bases, J lost 0 bases, and 4 bases stayed unmatched. The CDR3 totals 15 residues. DNA for the CDR3: TGTGCCAGCAGCCTGACAGGGACCTCTGGAAACACCATATATTTT. The encoded protein is CASSLTGTSGNTIYF.

This clone was seen just once. The rearrangement joins TRBV10-2 to TRBJ2-3; D remains ambiguous. The CDR3 is 15 amino acids. Germline lookup yields CDR1 WSHSY and CDR2 SAAADI. Trimming cost V 2 bases and J 0 bases, with 9 bases left between them. CDR3 sequence: CASSESPTSTDTQYF. CDR3 in DNA: TGCGCCAGCAGTGAGAGCCCGACTAGCACAGATACGCAGTATTTT.

J is TRBJ1-1 and V is TRBV7-2, with a weak D call TRBD1 (6 bases). Trimming took off 3 bases at V and 10 bases at J, with 15 bases between the two ends. The CDR3 has 13 residues. Germline lookup yields CDR1 SGHTA and CDR2 FQGNSA. The CDR3 DNA follows: TGTGCCAGCAGCTTCGAAACAGGGCTATCAGCTTTCTTT. Residues: CASSFETGLSAFF.

This chain connects TRBV5-1 to TRBJ2-1, with 12 bases aligning to TRBD2. CDR1 is SGHRS and CDR2 is YFSETQ in the germline V gene. J gave up 16 bases and V 5 bases, and 7 bases lay outside the gene matches. The CDR3 contains 12 residues. The CDR3 loop is CASRTQTSGSFF. The CDR3 nucleotides read TGCGCCAGCAGGACGCAGACTAGCGGGAGTTTCTTC.

The J gene is TRBJ1-1, the V gene TRBV11-2; possibly TRBD1 for D (5 bases). The CDR3 runs to 14 residues. V was cut by 5 bases and J by 5 bases, with 15 bases left in between. The germline V gene encodes CDR1 SGHAT and CDR2 FQNNGV. Written as DNA, the CDR3 is TGTGCCAGCAGCGTATTGGGGTCAGGGACTGAAGCTTTCTTT. Its protein product is CASSVLGSGTEAFF. Complete variable domain (other parts from reference TRBV11-2 and TRBJ1-1): EAGVAQSPRYKIIEKRQSVAFWCNPISGHATLYWYQQILGQGPKLLIQFQNNGVVDDSQLPKDRFSAERLKGVDSTLKIQPAKLEDSAVYLCASSVLGSGTEAFFGQGTRLTVV.

V usage is TRBV30 and J usage is TRBJ2-7; TRBD2 agrees at 7 bases. The J segment lost 3 bases and the V segment lost 0 bases, leaving 2 bases of the junction unmatched. The CDR3 sequence is 13 residues long. Per the germline V gene, CDR1 is GTSNPN and CDR2 is SVGIG (reference sequence). The CDR3 region is CAWSVWGGYEQYF. The CDR3, as DNA: TGTGCCTGGAGTGTATGGGGGGGCTACGAGCAGTACTTC.

The table lists this clone with a few counts. The chain has TRBV5-1 and TRBJ2-5, with 9 bases fitting TRBD1. Germline CDR1 reads SGHRS; CDR2 reads YFSETQ. This CDR3 contains 14 residues. Unmatched junction bases numbered 4, after V lost 4 bases and J lost 3 bases. The CDR3 DNA reads TGCGCCAGCAGCCCAGGACAGGGGAAAGAGACCCAGTACTTC. This codes for CASSPGQGKETQYF.

The V gene is TRBV10-3, the J gene TRBJ1-2; D remains unclear. Between the trimmed V and J ends, which lost 11 bases and 2 bases, there was a span of 15 bases. The germline CDR1 and CDR2 sequences are ENHRY and SYGVKD. This CDR3 is 13 amino acids long. In DNA form, the CDR3 reads TGTGCCTCAACAGCTAACCAAAACTATGGCTACACCTTC. It specifies CASTANQNYGYTF.

The rearrangement joins TRBV7-2 to TRBJ1-1, with a weak D call TRBD1 (5 bases). Germline loops: CDR1 SGHTA, CDR2 FQGNSA. The CDR3 is made up of 16 amino acids. Trimming shortened V by 4 bases and J by 7 bases, and 22 bases separated the two germline ends. CDR3 protein: CASSWTSTSSLNEAFF. DNA for the CDR3: TGTGCCAGCAGCTGGACATCTACTTCCTCTCTCAATGAAGCTTTCTTT.

This clone has only one observation. V is TRBV19 and J is TRBJ1-6, with a tentative D call TRBD1 (6 bases). Trimming took off 1 base at V and 8 bases at J, with 15 bases between the two ends. The CDR3 has 16 amino acids. CDR1 is LNHDA and CDR2 is SQIVND in the germline V gene (reference sequence). The CDR3, as DNA: TGTGCCAGTAGTATAGCTACTCCCAGGGGTGATTCACCCCTCCACTTT. This sequence encodes CASSIATPRGDSPLHF.

This sequence joins TRBV14 and TRBJ1-2; D possibly corresponds to TRBD1 (6 bases). V was cut by 4 bases and J by 8 bases, with 14 bases left in between. The length of the CDR3 is 13 residues. CDR1 and CDR2 (germline): SGHDN, FVKESK. CDR3 in amino acids: CASSPDRTGGYTF. In DNA, the CDR3 is TGTGCCAGCAGCCCGGACAGAACCGGCGGCTACACCTTC.

The chain combines TRBV19 with TRBJ1-6; 7 bases line up with TRBD1. V lost 4 bases and J lost 9; bases outside the gene matches: 9. The CDR3 sequence is 15 residues long. Germline loops: CDR1 LNHDA, CDR2 SQIVND (reference sequence). CDR3 sequence: CASSTQTGIGSPLHF. The DNA of the CDR3 is TGTGCCAGTAGTACACAGACAGGGATTGGTTCACCCCTCCACTTT. Complete variable domain (other parts from reference TRBV19 and TRBJ1-6): DGGITQSPKYLFRKEGQNVTLSCEQNLNHDAMYWYRQDPGQGLRLIYYSQIVNDFQKGDIAEGYSVSREKKESFPLTVTSAQKNPTAFYLCASSTQTGIGSPLHFGNGTRLTVT.

The V call is TRBV9, the J call TRBJ2-2; D gene unclear. The CDR3 sequence is 15 residues long. Germline values: CDR1 SGDLS, CDR2 YYNGEE. Trimming shortened V by 2 bases and J by 4 bases, and 12 bases separated the two germline ends. This chain's CDR3 is CASSVGQPGTGELFF. CDR3 nucleotide sequence: TGTGCCAGCAGCGTTGGCCAGCCGGGCACCGGGGAGCTGTTTTTT.